This is a list of T cell receptor beta chains from one sample in a study of spatial heterogeneity in lung cancer. TCRdb recomputed calls from the 5' RACE reads with MiXCR, one row per CDR3 protein. The sample holds tens of thousands of distinct CDR3 sequences, about 5.8% seen once. The starting material was PBMCs, obtained at surgery. Every receptor here comes from a male donor with early-stage non-small cell lung cancer. Each CDR3 is given with its conserved first and last residue. The order of the fields is J gene, clone size, V gene, D gene, CDR3 protein, CDR3 DNA. A D gene is named only where the DNA matches it firmly. Rows give clone size only sometimes, using once, few, many, or a class for an expanded clone.

TRBJ2-3,NA,TRBV18,NA,CASSPTGKVTDTQYF,TGTGCCAGCTCACCTACAGGGAAAGTGACAGATACGCAGTATTTT
TRBJ2-5,many,TRBV2,NA,CASRWTLDQETQYF,TGTGCCAGCAGATGGACTTTGGACCAAGAGACCCAGTACTTC
TRBJ2-7,many,TRBV4-1,NA,CASSPIPGDEQYF,TGCGCCAGCAGCCCTATCCCGGGGGACGAGCAGTACTTC
TRBJ2-2,many,TRBV12-3/TRBV12-4,TRBD2,CASSFRQLAGGGELFF,TGTGCCAGCAGTTTTCGTCAACTAGCGGGAGGAGGGGAGCTGTTTTTT
TRBJ1-2,many,TRBV25-1,NA,CASSDTTRGGGYGYTF,TGTGCCAGCAGTGATACCACGAGGGGGGGAGGCTATGGCTACACCTTC
TRBJ1-5,NA,TRBV3-1,NA,CASSPSILQPQHF,TGTGCCAGCAGCCCCTCGATCCTTCAGCCCCAGCATTTT
TRBJ2-1,few,TRBV20-1,NA,CSARDPGYSYNEQFF,TGCAGTGCTAGAGACCCCGGTTATTCCTACAATGAGCAGTTCTTC
TRBJ1-1,NA,TRBV7-2,NA,CASSPYILFTEAFF,TGTGCCAGCAGCCCCTACATTTTATTCACTGAAGCTTTCTTT
TRBJ1-5,many,TRBV6-5,NA,CASSRGGQPQHF,TGTGCCAGCAGTCGAGGGGGTCAGCCCCAGCATTTT
TRBJ2-7,many,TRBV7-2,TRBD2,CASTPAGVSHEQYF,TGTGCCAGCACCCCGGCGGGAGTTTCCCACGAGCAGTACTTC
TRBJ2-3,many,TRBV7-2,TRBD2,CASSPGGDTQYF,TGTGCCAGCAGCCCGGGGGGAGATACGCAGTATTTT